This entry describes one TCR beta chain. Its matching antigen is unknown. Amplification used 60 Vbeta primers and 13 Jbeta primers. The method was immunoSEQ multiplex PCR; TCRdb's version includes in-frame clones alone and lacks a portion of them. The sample shows 75,000 to 100,000 clones, 65% to 85% of them seen only once. The entry originates in a study of cytomegalovirus exposure and HLA in healthy donors. Looking at the study overall: About 85 million unique TCRs from HLA-typed donors were held in an early release of data. Study results and caveats: Per published accounts, TCR beta sequences correctly predicted the HLA-A and HLA-B alleles of most subjects. Overall, around 160 TCR beta chains were annotated as cytomegalovirus-associated.

The CDR3 length is 17 residues. Germline lookup yields CDR1 MGHRA and CDR2 YSYEKL. The trim removed 3 bases at V and 2 bases at J, leaving 8 bases unmatched. Input material: PBMCs. This chain connects TRBV4-1 to TRBJ2-3; 10 bases align to TRBD2. This receptor was identified in a man aged 35 to 55 in good health and CMV-seropositive. This chain's CDR3 is CASSHKGTSGTTDTQYF. In DNA, the CDR3 is TGCGCCAGCAGCCATAAGGGTACTAGCGGGACCACAGATACGCAGTATTTT.